These 14 T cell receptor beta chains were sequenced from one sample in a study of T-cell memory formation after mild COVID-19. One entry per CDR3 protein, called by TCRdb with MiXCR from the 5' RACE reads. The table lists roughly 580,000 distinct CDR3 sequences, roughly 18% of them singletons. What was sequenced was PBMCs or a T cell subset sorted from them (not recorded which). Receptors originate from an adult woman who had mild COVID-19 (a few samples of this study predate the infection). Cell type and time point are not known.

A few counts support this clonotype. This sequence joins TRBV12-3 or TRBV12-4 and TRBJ1-5; a possible D gene is TRBD1 (5 bases). V gave up 2 bases and J gave up 6 bases, with 11 bases separating them. The CDR3 covers 14 residues. The CDR3 loop is CASSLTGVTQPQHF. CDR3 DNA sequence: TGTGCCAGCAGTTTAACGGGGGTGACTCAGCCCCAGCATTTT.

A few counts support this clonotype. The chain has TRBV29-1 and TRBJ1-2; no clear D gene. The CDR3 totals 11 residues. The germline V gene has CDR1 SQVTM and CDR2 ANQGSEA. The V end lost 6 bases, the J end lost 6 bases, and 11 bases lay between the germline ends. For the CDR3, the DNA is TGCAGCGTCTTCTTTGGCGATGGCTACACCTTC. It translates to CSVFFGDGYTF.

This clonotype has more than one count but fewer than ten. The J gene is TRBJ2-5, the V gene TRBV11-2, with 8 bases identical to TRBD1. This CDR3 is 17 amino acids long. Germline lookup yields CDR1 SGHAT and CDR2 FQNNGV. Trimming cost V 5 bases and J 5 bases; bases outside gene matches: 16. The CDR3 DNA sequence: TGTGCCAGCAGCCCCCAACAGGGCCAGGGGGCTATGGAGACCCAGTACTTC. Translated: CASSPQQGQGAMETQYF.

The V call is TRBV6-2 or TRBV6-3, the J call TRBJ2-3; 11 positions match TRBD2. CDR1 MNHEY and CDR2 SVGEGT come from the germline V gene. This CDR3 contains 15 residues. J lost 0 bases, V lost 7 bases, and 3 bases had no gene match. In nucleotides, the CDR3 is TGTGCCAGCACCTGGACTAGCGGGAGCACAGATACGCAGTATTTT. It specifies CASTWTSGSTDTQYF.

Only a few counts were recorded for this clonotype. The chain couples TRBV12-3 or TRBV12-4 to TRBJ2-6; the D is unclear. V was clipped by 3 bases and J by 0 bases, with 12 bases between them. This CDR3 comprises 17 residues. The CDR3 nucleotides read TGTGCCAGCAGTTTCGGGCAGACCAGCTCTGGGGCCAACGTCCTGACTTTC. Its translation: CASSFGQTSSGANVLTF.

This clonotype was detected only a few times. The gene calls are TRBV10-3 and TRBJ2-7, with 10 bases aligning to TRBD2. Germline CDR1 and CDR2: ENHRY and SYGVKD. V lost 0 bases to trimming and J lost 4 bases; unmatched junction nucleotides: 3. The CDR3 spans 15 residues. CDR3 nucleotides: TGTGCCATCAGTGAGTCCCCTAGCGGGAGTTACGAGCAGTACTTC. Translation gives CAISESPSGSYEQYF.

The chain joins TRBV20-1 to TRBJ2-7; D is perhaps TRBD1 (5 bases). The germline V gene has CDR1 DFQATT and CDR2 SNEGSKA (reference sequence). Between the trimmed V and J ends, which lost 2 bases and 2 bases, there was a span of 7 bases. The CDR3 is made up of 12 amino acids. CDR3: CSARQGPYEQYF. The CDR3, as DNA: TGCAGTGCTAGACAGGGTCCCTACGAGCAGTACTTC.

This rearrangement joins TRBV7-9 to TRBJ2-7, with TRBD1 matching over 7 bases. This CDR3 has 15 residues. Germline loops: CDR1 SEHNR, CDR2 FQNEAQ (reference sequence). J gave up 5 bases and V 5 bases, and 12 bases lay outside the gene matches. The CDR3 region is CASSTRVDRVDEQYF. The CDR3 DNA follows: TGTGCCAGCAGCACTAGGGTCGACAGGGTGGACGAGCAGTACTTC.

The chain has TRBV5-4 and TRBJ2-1; D may be TRBD2 (5 bases). From germline, CDR1 is SGHNT and CDR2 YYREEE (reference sequence). The CDR3 sequence is 18 residues long. The ends were cut back, 0 bases at V and 0 bases at J, with 16 bases in the middle. The CDR3 region has the DNA TGTGCCAGCAGCTTGGCCATTTTGAGCGGTAGCTCCTACAATGAGCAGTTCTTC. Amino acids: CASSLAILSGSSYNEQFF.

The table lists this clonotype with many counts. The chain uses TRBV5-1 and TRBJ1-2; no firm D call. Germline V gene lookup returns CDR1 SGHRS and CDR2 YFSETQ. Deletions cut 1 base from V and 8 bases from J, with 18 bases between. The CDR3 sequence is 15 residues long. As DNA, the CDR3 is TGCGCCAGCAGCTTGCACCCTCAGGATTCCCAAGGCTACACCTTC. Protein product: CASSLHPQDSQGYTF.

This clonotype was seen at least ten times. This may stem from a read error, because a much larger clone lies one nucleotide away. The J gene is TRBJ2-1, the V gene TRBV7-6; 9 bases align to TRBD2. The CDR3 covers 15 residues. Germline V CDR1 and CDR2: SGHVS, FNYEAQ. V shed 1 base and J 5 bases; nucleotides not matched to a gene: 3. The chain's CDR3 is CASSLGGRADNEQFF. The CDR3 DNA reads as TGTGCCAGCAGCTTAGGCGGGAGGGCCGACAATGAGCAGTTCTTC.

The rearrangement uses TRBV5-1 and TRBJ2-1, with TRBD1 matching over 8 bases. Germline V gene data show CDR1 as SGHRS and CDR2 as YFSETQ. This CDR3 comprises 12 residues. Trimming removed 5 bases from V and 10 bases from J; junction bases left unmatched: 5. This CDR3 is CASRYDRGEQFF. CDR3 coding DNA: TGCGCCAGCAGATACGACAGGGGCGAGCAGTTCTTC.

The sample holds a few counts of this clonotype. The V call is TRBV19, the J call TRBJ2-7; either TRBD1 or TRBD2 may fit D (5 bases each). Trimming shortened V by 10 bases and J by 1 base, and 8 bases separated the two germline ends. This CDR3 spans 11 amino acids. Germline V gene lookup returns CDR1 LNHDA and CDR2 SQIVND (reference sequence). The CDR3 nucleotides are TGTGCCACCTGGGGGTCCTACGAGCAGTACTTC. Translating gives CATWGSYEQYF.

The count of this clonotype is one. The gene calls are TRBV6-5 and TRBJ1-2; D is perhaps TRBD1 (5 bases). V was cut by 7 bases and J by 2 bases, with 17 bases left in between. CDR3 length equals 15 residues. Germline V gene sequence: CDR1 MNHEY, CDR2 SVGAGI. CDR3: CASNQLGRRNYGYTF. The CDR3 nucleotides are TGTGCCAGCAACCAGTTGGGGCGAAGGAACTATGGCTACACCTTC.